This TCR beta chain was profiled in a study of cytotoxic CD8 clonotypes in ibrutinib-treated CLL. Measured with immunoSEQ multiplex PCR; TCRdb has only the in-frame clones, and not every one. The sample lists some 81,000 clones, roughly 77% seen once, with more than 4.5% in the top ten. This clone was seen only a few times. CDR1 and CDR2 from the germline V gene are SGDLS and YYNGEE. V was pared by 6 bases and J by 7 bases, with 11 bases of the junction left unmatched. The CDR3 totals 15 residues. The source of this sequence is a human donor with chronic lymphocytic leukemia. The chain employs TRBV9 and TRBJ2-2; 8 bases are shared with TRBD1. The sequences come from PBMCs, collected after 12 months of ibrutinib treatment. In nucleotides, the CDR3 is TGTGCCAGCACCGACACCGCAGGGGGCCACGGGGAGCTGTTTTTT. Protein: CASTDTAGGHGELFF.